The source of this TCR beta chain is a study of identifying expanded T cells in peripheral blood. V shed 1 base and J 7 bases; nucleotides not matched to a gene: 10. This CDR3 has 15 amino acids. The germline V gene encodes CDR1 SGHDN and CDR2 FVKESK. TCRdb's table, derived via immunoSEQ multiplex PCR, lists solely in-frame clones and lacks some. The sample comprises some 91,000 clones, 88% of which are singletons, and over 3% rests with the top ten. Note on this clone: What it binds is not known.

The study, taken as a whole, reports: Clone count variance between approximately two-week samples rose with total template count.

This receptor was obtained from a person aged 18-70 years in good health. The V gene is TRBV14, the J gene TRBJ2-7, with 7 bases that match TRBD1. The sequenced sample was blood. The CDR3 loop is CASSQVGGGPLEQYF. In DNA form, the CDR3 reads TGTGCCAGCAGCCAAGTAGGGGGCGGACCCTTGGAGCAGTACTTC.